Presented here are 26 T cell receptor beta chains from one specimen sequenced in a study of T cell responses to AZD1222 COVID-19 vaccine. Using immunoSEQ multiplex PCR, the repertoire was profiled, and TCRdb retains in-frame clones only, with some absent. Here the sample spans approximately 70,000 clones, about 80% being singletons. The source was peripheral blood, collected 28 days after the second AZD1222 dose. The origin of the receptors is an adult who received the AZD1222 COVID-19 vaccine.

The chain recombines TRBV28 with TRBJ1-2; D possibly corresponds to TRBD1 (5 bases). This CDR3 comprises 13 residues. Germline V gene data show CDR1 as MDHEN and CDR2 as SYDVKM. V lost 5 bases and J lost 8, with 15 bases in between. The CDR3 loop reads CASSTYRGGGYTF. The CDR3 DNA is TGTGCCAGCAGTACGTATAGGGGAGGCGGCTACACCTTC.

This chain connects TRBV19 to TRBJ1-1; TRBD1 is a possible D gene (5 bases). The CDR3 sequence is 10 residues long. Germline assignment: CDR1 LNHDA and CDR2 SQIVND (reference sequence). The germline V and J ends were trimmed by 10 bases and 7 bases, with 10 bases remaining between them. CDR3 sequence (DNA): TGTGCCACTGGGACTCTTGAAGCTTTCTTT. This sequence encodes CATGTLEAFF.

This clone was found once. The V and J genes are TRBV10-3 and TRBJ2-2; D gene ambiguous. Trimming took off 3 bases at V and 6 bases at J, with 11 bases between the two ends. The CDR3 is made up of 14 amino acids. CDR1 and CDR2 (germline): ENHRY, SYGVKD. CDR3 nucleotides: TGTGCCATCAGTGACTCTCGGTGGGCCGGGGAGCTGTTTTTT. Amino acid sequence: CAISDSRWAGELFF.

This clone was found once. The chain recombines TRBV7-2 with TRBJ2-7, with 14 bases that match TRBD2. The V gene's germline CDR1 is SGHTA and CDR2 FQGNSA. The V and J ends lost 5 bases and 4 bases, in that order; junction bases with no gene match: 10. This CDR3 comprises 17 residues. The CDR3 nucleotides read TGTGCCAGCAGCCACCCAGGGACTAGCGGGGGTAAATACGAGCAGTACTTC. Protein product: CASSHPGTSGGKYEQYF.

There are a few counts of this clone. This chain uses TRBV20-1 with TRBJ2-1; 10 bases map to TRBD2. Germline loops: CDR1 DFQATT, CDR2 SNEGSKA (reference sequence). The CDR3 extends over 15 amino acids. Trimming took 3 bases from V and 2 from J; bases not matched to a gene: 4. CDR3: CSASRTSGPYNEQFF. CDR3 sequence (DNA): TGCAGTGCTAGTCGGACTAGCGGACCCTACAATGAGCAGTTCTTC.

This clone was counted only a few times. The chain couples TRBV5-1 to TRBJ2-1, with 12 bases identical to TRBD2. CDR1 is SGHRS and CDR2 is YFSETQ in the germline V gene. J was trimmed by 7 bases and V by 2 bases; bases with no gene match: 4. This CDR3 is built from 15 residues. The CDR3 region has the DNA TGCGCCAGCAGCTTCGGACTAGCGGGGAGAAATGAGCAGTTCTTC. Amino acid sequence: CASSFGLAGRNEQFF.

The chain carries TRBV9 and TRBJ1-1; TRBD1 might be the D (6 bases). This CDR3 is 15 amino acids long. V was pared by 0 bases and J by 5 bases, with 14 bases between. Germline values: CDR1 SGDLS, CDR2 YYNGEE. This chain's CDR3 is CASSVVGGALTEAFF. As DNA, the CDR3 is TGTGCCAGCAGCGTAGTTGGGGGCGCTTTAACTGAAGCTTTCTTT.

This sequence joins TRBV11-3 and TRBJ2-3; D is possibly TRBD2 (6 bases). Germline assignment: CDR1 SGHNT and CDR2 YENEEA. This CDR3 region has 15 residues. V lost 3 bases, J lost 5 bases, and 15 bases lay in between. In DNA, the CDR3 is TGTGCCAGCAGCTTTAGATCGGGGGTTGAAGATACGCAGTATTTT. Amino acids: CASSFRSGVEDTQYF.

The genes are TRBV29-1 and TRBJ1-3; D remains unclear. Germline V lookup: CDR1 SQVTM, CDR2 ANQGSEA. Trimming cost V 3 bases and J 0 bases, with 6 bases left between them. The length of the CDR3 is 13 residues. CDR3 DNA sequence: TGCAGCGTTGAGTACAGCTCTGGAAACACCATATATTTT. This codes for CSVEYSSGNTIYF.

The chain joins TRBV19 to TRBJ1-5, with D perhaps matching TRBD1 (5 bases). The CDR3 loop spans 14 amino acids. The germline V gene encodes CDR1 LNHDA and CDR2 SQIVND (reference sequence). Trimming took 1 base from V and 3 from J, leaving 7 bases between them. In DNA form, the CDR3 reads TGTGCCAGTAGTATAGGACAGAACAATCAGCCCCAGCATTTT. It specifies CASSIGQNNQPQHF.

This chain connects TRBV3-1 (or the pseudogene TRBV3-2) to TRBJ2-7; weak D call: TRBD1 (6 bases). Trimming stripped 6 bases from V and 0 bases from J, with 12 bases between. The CDR3 has 14 amino acids. Germline loops: CDR1 LGHDT, CDR2 YNNKEL (reference sequence). The CDR3 DNA sequence: TGTGCCAGCAGACCCAGGACAGACTCCTACGAGCAGTACTTC. This gives the protein CASRPRTDSYEQYF.

The rearrangement links TRBV7-9 to TRBJ2-3; 7 bases map to TRBD1. The CDR3 is 17 residues long. CDR1 SEHNR and CDR2 FQNEAQ come from the germline V gene (reference sequence). V trimming: 0 bases; J trimming: 3 bases; junction bases outside the gene matches: 9. The CDR3 sequence is CASSLAKQGLGTDTQYF. The DNA of the CDR3 is TGTGCCAGCAGCTTAGCCAAACAGGGGTTGGGTACAGATACGCAGTATTTT. Combining the CDR3 with reference TRBV7-9 and TRBJ2-3 gives the whole variable domain DTGVSQNPRHKITKRGQNVTFRCDPISEHNRLYWYRQTLGQGPEFLTYFQNEAQLEKSRLLSDRFSAERPKGSFSTLEIQRTEQGDSAMYLCASSLAKQGLGTDTQYFGPGTRLTVL.

V gene TRBV29-1 combines with J gene TRBJ1-2; D is unresolved. With 3 bases removed from V and 2 bases from J, the gap between germline ends came to 19 bases. Germline assignment: CDR1 SQVTM and CDR2 ANQGSEA. CDR3 length: 16 amino acids. CDR3 amino acids: CSVEVRYWFGNYGYTF. DNA for the CDR3: TGCAGCGTTGAGGTCCGGTATTGGTTTGGGAACTATGGCTACACCTTC.

The CDR3 nucleotides are TGTGCCAGCAGCCTTAACGGTCTGGATGAAGCTTTCTTT. This codes for CASSLNGLDEAFF. The V and J genes are TRBV7-2 and TRBJ1-1; no clear D. V shed 5 bases and J shed 7 bases, with 14 bases lying between them. The CDR3 has 13 residues. The V gene's germline CDR1 is SGHTA and CDR2 FQGNSA. The whole variable domain, remainder taken from reference TRBV7-2 and TRBJ1-1, is GAGVSQSPSNKVTEKGKDVELRCDPISGHTALYWYRQSLGQGLEFLIYFQGNSAPDKSGLPSDRFSAERTGGSVSTLTIQRTQQEDSAVYLCASSLNGLDEAFFGQGTRLTVV.

The chain employs TRBV7-8 and TRBJ2-3; tentative D call: TRBD2 (5 bases). Germline lookup yields CDR1 SGHVS and CDR2 FQNEAQ. Trimming pared 6 bases from V and 4 bases from J, leaving 20 bases between. There are 16 residues in the CDR3. The CDR3 nucleotides read TGTGCCAGCAGACCTATTCCCCGTTTGCGGGCAGATACGCAGTATTTT. It is translated as CASRPIPRLRADTQYF.

The chain links TRBV24-1 to TRBJ2-2, with D unclear. Germline V gene sequence: CDR1 KGHDR, CDR2 SFDVKD. Trimming removed 9 bases at V and 1 base at J, with 5 bases between. The CDR3 runs to 12 residues. CDR3 DNA: TGTGCCACCGGGAAGAACACCGGGGAGCTGTTTTTT. This codes for CATGKNTGELFF.

For the CDR3, the DNA is TGTGCCAGCAGCGTAGCGGGGGGCCGTTACGAGCAGTACTTC. Residues: CASSVAGGRYEQYF. The chain joins TRBV9 to TRBJ2-7, with D perhaps TRBD2 (7 bases). The CDR3 covers 14 residues. With 0 bases removed from V and 4 bases from J, the gap between germline ends came to 11 bases. Germline CDR1 and CDR2: SGDLS and YYNGEE.

The V gene is TRBV28, the J gene TRBJ2-7; D possibly corresponds to TRBD2 (5 bases). Trimming removed 5 bases from V and 5 bases from J, with 16 bases in between. Per the germline V gene, CDR1 is MDHEN and CDR2 is SYDVKM. The CDR3 is 14 residues long. The CDR3 loop reads CASSPPYSVDEQYF. CDR3 sequence (DNA): TGTGCCAGCAGTCCCCCCTATAGCGTGGACGAGCAGTACTTC.

This clone was recorded once. The chain is built from TRBV11-2 and TRBJ1-2; unclear D gene. This CDR3 comprises 13 residues. The V gene's germline CDR1 is SGHAT and CDR2 FQNNGV. Trimming removed 6 bases at V and 4 bases at J, with 12 bases between. Here the CDR3 reads CASRPGPTYGYTF. The CDR3 DNA is TGTGCCAGCAGGCCTGGGCCGACCTATGGCTACACCTTC.

The gene calls are TRBV7-6 and TRBJ2-7; TRBD1 matches at 7 bases. Looked up from germline, CDR1 is SGHVS and CDR2 is FNYEAQ. After removal of 0 bases from V and 0 bases from J, the junction contained 11 bases not matched to a gene. The CDR3 extends over 18 amino acids. CDR3 loop: CASSLASGQRTYSYEQYF. DNA of the CDR3: TGTGCCAGCAGCTTAGCCTCGGGACAGCGAACGTACTCCTACGAGCAGTACTTC.

This clone occurred once. Sequence at one end of the junction differs from germline and may be a read error. The rearrangement joins TRBV7-7 to TRBJ2-1, with D possibly matching TRBD2 (5 bases). From germline, CDR1 is SSHAT and CDR2 FNYEAQ (reference sequence). The CDR3 is 13 residues long. CDR3 protein: CASSLLRGDEQFF. The CDR3 DNA reads TGTGCTAGCAGCTTACTTCGGGGAGATGAGCAGTTCTTC.

The gene calls are TRBV6-5 and TRBJ2-1; TRBD2 matches 10 bases. The V segment lost 7 bases and the J segment 3 bases; nucleotides outside the gene matches: 6. Germline V gene data show CDR1 as MNHEY and CDR2 as SVGAGI. CDR3 size: 15 residues. CDR3 sequence reads: CASKVAGGLYNEQFF. The CDR3 DNA follows: TGTGCCAGCAAAGTAGCGGGGGGTCTCTACAATGAGCAGTTCTTC.

The rearrangement uses TRBV7-6 and TRBJ2-7; weak D call: TRBD1 (6 bases). This CDR3 region has 15 residues. V shed 1 base and J shed 1 base, with 11 bases lying between them. Looked up from germline, CDR1 is SGHVS and CDR2 is FNYEAQ. The CDR3: CASSLGTEVSYEQYF. The CDR3 DNA reads TGTGCCAGCAGCTTAGGGACAGAGGTTTCCTACGAGCAGTACTTC.

This chain links TRBV7-9 with TRBJ1-2; D possibly corresponds to TRBD1 (5 bases). The CDR3 runs to 16 residues. The V gene lost 2 bases and the J gene lost 3 bases, with 16 bases spanning the gap. Germline CDR1 and CDR2: SEHNR and FQNEAQ (reference sequence). CDR3 DNA sequence: TGTGCCAGCAGCTTAAGAACCGGTTGGGGGGACTATGGCTACACCTTC. It translates to CASSLRTGWGDYGYTF.

This clone was seen a single time. CDR3 residues: CASSRTGLTDTQYF. CDR3 nucleotide sequence: TGTGCCAGCAGTCGAACAGGGCTCACAGATACGCAGTATTTT. The chain carries TRBV6-5 and TRBJ2-3, with D possibly TRBD1 on 6 matching bases. CDR3 length: 14 residues. V lost 5 bases to trimming and J lost 2 bases, with 11 bases between them. Germline assignment: CDR1 MNHEY and CDR2 SVGAGI.

This clone was recorded once. The chain employs TRBV7-9 and TRBJ2-5; the match to TRBD1 covers 8 bases. From germline, CDR1 is SEHNR and CDR2 FQNEAQ (reference sequence). The CDR3 extends over 15 amino acids. The J segment lost 5 bases and the V segment lost 3 bases, leaving 8 bases of the junction unmatched. CDR3 in amino acids: CASSFRQGIRETQYF. The CDR3 nucleotides are TGTGCCAGCAGCTTTCGACAGGGGATTAGGGAGACCCAGTACTTC.